These 5 T cell receptor beta chains came from one sample sequenced in a study of beta chain features in type 1 diabetes. Expressed TCRB transcripts were sequenced because the entire RNA isolate underwent reverse transcription. Profiling relied on immunoSEQ multiplex PCR, and the TCRdb table lists in-frame clones only, not all of them. The sample contains 150,000 to 200,000 clones, roughly 9.1% of which appear only once. The material sequenced was central memory CD4+ T cells from blood. The receptor source for this set is a woman younger than 30 in good health.

This clone was seen only a few times. V is TRBV7-2 and J is TRBJ2-7, with 12 bases matching TRBD2. The V gene end was trimmed by 1 base and the J gene end by 0 bases; junction bases not matched to a gene: 4. The CDR3 is 17 residues long. Germline CDR1 is SGHTA and CDR2 is FQGNSA. The CDR3 protein is CASSLGTSGASSYEQYF. The DNA of the CDR3 is TGTGCCAGCAGCTTAGGGACTAGCGGGGCTAGCTCCTACGAGCAGTACTTC.

This clone was seen repeatedly, ten times or more. The rearrangement joins TRBV10-3 to TRBJ2-1; 9 bases agree with TRBD2. Trimming cost V 6 bases and J 8 bases; bases outside gene matches: 17. CDR3 length equals 17 residues. The germline V gene encodes CDR1 ENHRY and CDR2 SYGVKD. This CDR3 is CAISQPAGGRVGDEQFF. The CDR3, as DNA: TGTGCCATCAGCCAGCCAGCGGGCGGGAGGGTCGGAGATGAGCAGTTCTTC.

The rearrangement links TRBV9 to TRBJ1-2, with D possibly being TRBD1 (5 bases). This CDR3 spans 15 amino acids. Germline values: CDR1 SGDLS, CDR2 YYNGEE. The germline V and J ends were trimmed by 3 bases and 7 bases, with 19 bases remaining between them. The CDR3 protein is CASSARGSWTAGYTF. The CDR3 DNA sequence: TGTGCCAGCAGCGCCCGGGGGAGCTGGACGGCTGGCTACACCTTC.

This clone showed up just a few times. This chain connects TRBV9 to TRBJ2-1, with a weak D call TRBD1 (5 bases). CDR3 length equals 15 residues. Trimming pared 2 bases from V and 3 bases from J, leaving 12 bases between. Germline V gene data show CDR1 as SGDLS and CDR2 as YYNGEE. The CDR3 bases are TGTGCCAGCAGCGTGCTAGGGGATGGCTACAATGAGCAGTTCTTC. Translating gives CASSVLGDGYNEQFF.

The CDR3 DNA reads as TGTGCCAGCAGCTTATCACTAGCGGGGGGTTATGAGCAGTTCTTC. Translated: CASSLSLAGGYEQFF. The chain joins TRBV7-3 to TRBJ2-1, with 12 bases fitting TRBD2. CDR1 and CDR2 from the germline V gene are SGHTA and FQGTGA. The CDR3 consists of 15 residues. Trimming removed 2 bases from V and 8 bases from J; junction bases left unmatched: 4.